This TCR beta chain was captured in a study of T cell responses to AZD1222 COVID-19 vaccine. Note on this clone: What it recognizes is unknown.

CDR1 and CDR2 (germline): SEHNR, FQNEAQ (reference sequence). V was pared by 0 bases and J by 4 bases, with 3 bases of the junction left unmatched. The CDR3 has 16 amino acids. Study-wide results and limits: An increase in Spike-specific TCR breadth and depth was observed after two AZD1222 doses. CD4 TCRs associated with vaccination spanned spike, dominating at 160-218 and 743-854.

The table came from immunoSEQ multiplex PCR; TCRdb's copy has only in-frame clones and leaves some out. The sample lists some 130,000 clones, roughly 91% occurring once. The clonotype originates from an adult in good health. The source was peripheral blood, collected on day 0 of AZD1222 vaccination. The rearrangement uses TRBV7-9 and TRBJ2-5; TRBD2 matches at 12 bases. The DNA of the CDR3 is TGTGCCAGCAGCTTAGCGCGACTAGCGGGAGCAGAGACCCAGTACTTC. It is translated as CASSLARLAGAETQYF.